This T cell receptor beta chain was found in a study of blood T cell repertoires in COVID-19. From germline, CDR1 is SGHVS and CDR2 FQNEAQ. The CDR3 is 13 amino acids. V was clipped by 8 bases and J by 2 bases; unmatched bases: 2. Within 2 weeks before study entry, exposed participants met a COVID-19 case. Some clones are missing from TCRdb's copy, which holds only in-frame ones; the method was immunoSEQ multiplex PCR. The sample consists of 250,000 or so clones, approximately 84% of them appearing once. This chain links TRBV7-8 with TRBJ2-5, with TRBD1 matching 10 bases. Specimen: PBMCs or T cells enriched from blood (not recorded which). The source is a woman in her fifties or sixties who had been exposed to COVID-19. CDR3 sequence (DNA): TGTGCCAGCCGACAGGGGGCTCAAGAGACCCAGTACTTC. The encoded protein is CASRQGAQETQYF.